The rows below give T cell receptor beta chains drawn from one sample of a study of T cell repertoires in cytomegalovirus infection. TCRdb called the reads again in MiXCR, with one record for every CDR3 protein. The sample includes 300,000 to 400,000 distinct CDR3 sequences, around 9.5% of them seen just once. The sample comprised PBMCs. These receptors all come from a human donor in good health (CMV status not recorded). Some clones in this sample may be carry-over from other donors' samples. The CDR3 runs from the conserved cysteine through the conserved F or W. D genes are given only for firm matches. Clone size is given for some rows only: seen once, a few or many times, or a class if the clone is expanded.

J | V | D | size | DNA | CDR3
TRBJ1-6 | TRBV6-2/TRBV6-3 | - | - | TGTGCCAGCAGTTACTCTATACTGGGGATCGATTCACCCCTCCACTTT | CASSYSILGIDSPLHF
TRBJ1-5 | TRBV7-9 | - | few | TGTGCCAGCAGTCGGACAGACAGAGGGAGCAATCAGCCCCAGCATTTT | CASSRTDRGSNQPQHF
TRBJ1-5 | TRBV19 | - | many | TGTGCCAGTAGTTTCCTCGGAAGCAATCAGCCCCAGCATTTT | CASSFLGSNQPQHF
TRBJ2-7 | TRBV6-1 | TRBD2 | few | TGTGCCACCAATCCCTCCCGGGAGGGGACCTACGAGCAGTACTTC | CATNPSREGTYEQYF
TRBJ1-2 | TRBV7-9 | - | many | TGTGCCAGCAGCAAGGACACGTTAAACTATGGCTACACCTTC | CASSKDTLNYGYTF
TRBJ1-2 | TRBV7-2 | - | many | TGTGCCAGCAGCCAGGGGAGGGATGGGCGAGGCTACACCTTC | CASSQGRDGRGYTF
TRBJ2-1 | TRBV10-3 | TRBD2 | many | TGTGCCATCAGTTATCTAGCGGGAGGGCCTAATGAGCAGTTCTTC | CAISYLAGGPNEQFF
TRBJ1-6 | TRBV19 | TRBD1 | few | TGTGCCAGTACCGGAATTGGGCAGGGGGGCTCACCCCTCCACTTT | CASTGIGQGGSPLHF
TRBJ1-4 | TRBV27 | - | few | TGTGCCAGCAGTTTGTGGGGCGGAGGTAATGAAAAACTGTTTTTT | CASSLWGGGNEKLFF
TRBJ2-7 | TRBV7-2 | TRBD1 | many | TGTGCCAGCAGCTTACCACAGGGGGCCTCCTACGAGCAGTACTTC | CASSLPQGASYEQYF
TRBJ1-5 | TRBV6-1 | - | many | TGTGCCAGCAGTGAAGCACAGGGTAATCAGCCCCAGCATTTT | CASSEAQGNQPQHF
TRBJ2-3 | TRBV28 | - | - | TGTGCCAGCAAAGTCTTCGCGGGGCCCACAGATACGCAGTATTTT | CASKVFAGPTDTQYF
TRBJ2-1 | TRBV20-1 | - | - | TGCAGTGCTAGAGATCCGGGGCGGACCAATGAGCAGTTCTTC | CSARDPGRTNEQFF
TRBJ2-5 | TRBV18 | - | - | TGTGCCAGCTCCCAGCTTCCAAAAGAGACCCAGTACTTC | CASSQLPKETQYF
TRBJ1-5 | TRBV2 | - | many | TGTGCCAGCAGTGAGGGTATGGTGGACAATCAGCCCCAGCATTTT | CASSEGMVDNQPQHF
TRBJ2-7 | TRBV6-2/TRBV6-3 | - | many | TGTGCCAGCAGAAGAACCGGGACCCCTACCTACGAGCAGTACTTC | CASRRTGTPTYEQYF
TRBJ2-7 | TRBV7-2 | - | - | TGTGCCAGCAGCGACTCGGGGGCGCGGGGAGACGAGCAGTACTTC | CASSDSGARGDEQYF
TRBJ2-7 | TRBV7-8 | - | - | TGTGCCAGCCGCAGATCCGGGACCGCCTACGAGCAGTACTTC | CASRRSGTAYEQYF
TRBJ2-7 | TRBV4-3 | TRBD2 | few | TGCGCCAGCAGCCGATCCAACCCGACTAGCGGGGGGACCCAAGGCTACGAGCAGTACTTC | CASSRSNPTSGGTQGYEQYF
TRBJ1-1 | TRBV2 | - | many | TGTGCCCCTGGAGGATTTCGGAACACTGAAGCTTTCTTT | CAPGGFRNTEAFF
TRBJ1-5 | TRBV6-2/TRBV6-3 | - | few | TGTGCCAGCAGCCTTGGATCCCATAGCAATCAGCCCCAGCATTTT | CASSLGSHSNQPQHF
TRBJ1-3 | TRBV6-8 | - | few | TGTGCCAGCAGTTACGGGCAGGGAGCTGGAAACACCATATATTTT | CASSYGQGAGNTIYF
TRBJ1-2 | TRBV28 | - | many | TGTGCCAGCAGTTTTGGCAGCTTCCTCGGTGGCTACACCTTC | CASSFGSFLGGYTF
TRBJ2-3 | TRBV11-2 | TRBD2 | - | TGTGCCAGCAGCGTAGGACTAGCGGGAATCACAGATACGCAGTATTTT | CASSVGLAGITDTQYF
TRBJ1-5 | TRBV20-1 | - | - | TGCAGTGCTAGAGAAGGTTCCAATCAGCCCCAGCATTTT | CSAREGSNQPQHF
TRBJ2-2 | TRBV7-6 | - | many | TGTGCCAGCAGCTTAGGAGTAGCCAGGGGGAACACCGGGGAGCTGTTTTTT | CASSLGVARGNTGELFF
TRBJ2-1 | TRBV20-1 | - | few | TGCAGTGCCTCGGATCCTTCCTACAATGAGCAGTTCTTC | CSASDPSYNEQFF
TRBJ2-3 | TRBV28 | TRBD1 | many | TGTGCCAGCAGTTTGGTCGGGGACAGGGTGACAGATACGCAGTATTTT | CASSLVGDRVTDTQYF
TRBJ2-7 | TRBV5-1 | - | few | TGCGCCAGCAGTTCCCCTTCCAGCCCGCTGACCTACGAGCAGTACTTC | CASSSPSSPLTYEQYF
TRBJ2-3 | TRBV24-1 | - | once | TGTGCCACCAGTGACCGCCAGGGGTTCACAGATACGCAGTATTTT | CATSDRQGFTDTQYF